In this sample, the clone carrying this TCR beta chain turned up a few times. Antigen: not known. This sample stems from a study of cytomegalovirus exposure and HLA in healthy donors. Both 60 Vbeta primers and 13 Jbeta primers went into the PCR. The table came from immunoSEQ multiplex PCR; TCRdb's copy has only in-frame clones and leaves some out. Of under 100,000 clones in the sample, around 77% were seen once. Study results and limitations: Follow-up analysis later connected one missense variant in DCLRE1C with trimming of TCR beta V- and J-genes. By HLA locus, TCR association rates varied in a later analysis, with DRB1 showing the most and HLA-C the fewest.

The germline gives CDR1 SGHAT, CDR2 FQNNGV. V gave up 0 bases and J gave up 6 bases, with 12 bases separating them. The length of the CDR3 is 15 residues. The rearrangement links TRBV11-2 to TRBJ1-5, with a possible D match to TRBD1 (5 bases). The clonotype originates from a man aged 50-59 years in good health and CMV-seronegative. Material for sequencing was PBMCs. CDR3 sequence reads: CASSLDGGWGQPQHF. CDR3 nucleotide sequence: TGTGCCAGCAGCTTAGATGGGGGGTGGGGTCAGCCCCAGCATTTT. The whole variable domain, filled in from reference TRBV11-2 and TRBJ1-5, reads EAGVAQSPRYKIIEKRQSVAFWCNPISGHATLYWYQQILGQGPKLLIQFQNNGVVDDSQLPKDRFSAERLKGVDSTLKIQPAKLEDSAVYLCASSLDGGWGQPQHFGDGTRLSIL.